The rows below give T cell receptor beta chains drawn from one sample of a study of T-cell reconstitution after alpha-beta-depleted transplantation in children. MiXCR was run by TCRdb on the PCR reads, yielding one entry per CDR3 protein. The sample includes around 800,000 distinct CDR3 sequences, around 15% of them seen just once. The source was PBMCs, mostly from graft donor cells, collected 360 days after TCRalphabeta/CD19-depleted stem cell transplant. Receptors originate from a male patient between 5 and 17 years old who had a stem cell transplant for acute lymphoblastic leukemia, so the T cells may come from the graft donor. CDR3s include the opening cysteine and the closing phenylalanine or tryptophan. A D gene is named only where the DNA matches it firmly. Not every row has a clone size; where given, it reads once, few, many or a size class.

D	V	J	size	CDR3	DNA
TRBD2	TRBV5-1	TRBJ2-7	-	CASRAPGGWREQYF	TGCGCCAGCAGGGCCCCGGGGGGGTGGCGCGAGCAGTACTTC
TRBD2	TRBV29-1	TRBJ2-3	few	CSVGSGRAGRSTDTQYF	TGCAGCGTTGGGAGCGGGAGGGCCGGTAGAAGCACAGATACGCAGTATTTT
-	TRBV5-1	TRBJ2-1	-	CASSLVSGKAEQFF	TGCGCCAGCAGCTTGGTAAGTGGGAAGGCTGAGCAGTTCTTC
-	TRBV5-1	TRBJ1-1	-	CASSPVGAGEAFF	TGCGCCAGCAGCCCGGTGGGGGCCGGTGAAGCTTTCTTT
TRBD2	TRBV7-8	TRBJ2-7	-	CASSDPLEAGELYEQYF	TGTGCCAGCAGCGACCCCCTGGAAGCGGGGGAACTCTACGAGCAGTACTTC
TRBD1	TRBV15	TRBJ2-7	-	CATSRDSSRQYF	TGTGCCACCAGCCGGGACAGCTCGAGGCAGTACTTC
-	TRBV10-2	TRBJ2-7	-	CASSEFQGASYEQYF	TGCGCCAGCAGTGAGTTCCAGGGTGCCTCCTACGAGCAGTACTTC
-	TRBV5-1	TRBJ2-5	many	CASRARETQYF	TGCGCCAGCAGGGCTCGCGAGACCCAGTACTTC
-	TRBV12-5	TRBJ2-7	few	CASGPIPYEQYF	TGTGCTAGTGGCCCTATACCCTACGAGCAGTACTTC
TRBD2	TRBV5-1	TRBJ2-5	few	CASSRTTSGSFGETQYF	TGCGCCAGCAGCCGCACGACTAGCGGGAGCTTCGGGGAGACCCAGTACTTC
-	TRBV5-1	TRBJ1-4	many	CASSLEPTNEKLFF	TGCGCCAGCAGCTTGGAGCCAACTAATGAAAAACTGTTTTTT
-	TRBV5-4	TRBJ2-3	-	CASSPRPGRGDTQYF	TGTGCCAGCAGCCCCCGCCCAGGGAGAGGGGATACGCAGTATTTT
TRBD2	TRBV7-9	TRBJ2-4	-	CASSLEDREDF	TGTGCCAGCAGCTTAGAGGACCGGGAGGACTTC
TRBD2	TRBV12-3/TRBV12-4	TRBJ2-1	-	CASVPYAPSGSARSYNEQFF	TGTGCCAGCGTACCCTATGCCCCTAGCGGGAGCGCGAGATCCTACAATGAGCAGTTCTTC
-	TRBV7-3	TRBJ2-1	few	CASSLGSLMLYNEQFF	TGTGCCAGCAGCTTAGGTAGCCTCATGTTGTACAATGAGCAGTTCTTC
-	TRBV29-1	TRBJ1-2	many	CSDADLYGYTF	TGCAGCGACGCGGACCTCTATGGCTACACCTTC
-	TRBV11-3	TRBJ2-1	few	CASSSRGLEQFF	TGTGCCAGCAGTTCTCGGGGGTTAGAGCAGTTCTTC
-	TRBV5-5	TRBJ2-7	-	CASSLEGPLTYEQYF	TGTGCCAGCAGCTTGGAAGGACCCTTAACCTACGAGCAGTACTTC
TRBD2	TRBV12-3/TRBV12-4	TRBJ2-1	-	CASIRTSGENEQFF	TGTGCCAGCATCCGGACTAGCGGAGAGAATGAGCAGTTCTTC
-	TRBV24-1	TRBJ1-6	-	CATSDSIAGVGLANSPLHF	TGTGCCACCAGTGATTCGATCGCAGGGGTCGGATTGGCTAATTCACCCCTCCACTTT
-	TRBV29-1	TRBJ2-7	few	CSISSGTSYEQYF	TGCAGCATCTCATCCGGGACGTCCTACGAGCAGTACTTC
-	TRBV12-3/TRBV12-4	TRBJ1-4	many	CASRQAWNEKLFF	TGTGCCAGCAGACAAGCCTGGAATGAAAAACTGTTTTTT
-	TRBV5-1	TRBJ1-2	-	CASSLEIGGYYGYTF	TGCGCCAGCAGCTTGGAAATTGGAGGGTACTATGGCTACACCTTC
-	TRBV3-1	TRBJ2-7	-	CASMAYEQYF	TGTGCCAGCATGGCCTACGAGCAGTACTTC
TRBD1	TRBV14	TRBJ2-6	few	CASSQWDSGFGANVLTF	TGTGCCAGCAGCCAGTGGGACAGTGGCTTTGGGGCCAACGTCCTGACTTTC
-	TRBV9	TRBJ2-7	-	CASSPSDSLYEQYF	TGTGCCAGCAGCCCTAGTGACAGTCTCTACGAGCAGTACTTC
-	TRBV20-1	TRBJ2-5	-	CSANLPLGGGPFRETQYF	TGCAGTGCTAACCTTCCGCTGGGTGGTGGTCCCTTCAGGGAGACCCAGTACTTC
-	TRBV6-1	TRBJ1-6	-	CASRERLTGYNSPLHF	TGTGCCAGCAGGGAAAGACTGACAGGTTATAATTCACCCCTCCACTTT
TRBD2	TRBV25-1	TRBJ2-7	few	CASSGSSGRHSYEQYF	TGTGCCAGCAGTGGGTCCAGCGGGAGGCACTCCTACGAGCAGTACTTC
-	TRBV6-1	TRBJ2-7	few	CASRRTDLYEQYF	TGTGCCAGCAGGAGGACAGATCTTTACGAGCAGTACTTC
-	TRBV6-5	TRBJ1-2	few	CASSYSWTAYGYTF	TGTGCCAGCAGTTACTCGTGGACAGCCTATGGCTACACCTTC
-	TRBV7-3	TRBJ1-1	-	CASSLTGQGVTEAFF	TGTGCCAGCAGCTTAACGGGGCAGGGAGTAACTGAAGCTTTCTTT
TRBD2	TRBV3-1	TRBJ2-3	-	CASSQEYGGRAPDTQYF	TGTGCCAGCAGCCAAGAGTACGGCGGGAGGGCCCCAGATACGCAGTATTTT
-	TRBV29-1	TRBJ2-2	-	CSVVAANTGELFF	TGCAGCGTTGTTGCGGCGAACACCGGGGAGCTGTTTTTT
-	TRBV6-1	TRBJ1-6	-	CASSISGGPPGSPLHF	TGTGCCAGCTCCATCAGCGGAGGGCCCCCTGGGTCACCCCTCCACTTT